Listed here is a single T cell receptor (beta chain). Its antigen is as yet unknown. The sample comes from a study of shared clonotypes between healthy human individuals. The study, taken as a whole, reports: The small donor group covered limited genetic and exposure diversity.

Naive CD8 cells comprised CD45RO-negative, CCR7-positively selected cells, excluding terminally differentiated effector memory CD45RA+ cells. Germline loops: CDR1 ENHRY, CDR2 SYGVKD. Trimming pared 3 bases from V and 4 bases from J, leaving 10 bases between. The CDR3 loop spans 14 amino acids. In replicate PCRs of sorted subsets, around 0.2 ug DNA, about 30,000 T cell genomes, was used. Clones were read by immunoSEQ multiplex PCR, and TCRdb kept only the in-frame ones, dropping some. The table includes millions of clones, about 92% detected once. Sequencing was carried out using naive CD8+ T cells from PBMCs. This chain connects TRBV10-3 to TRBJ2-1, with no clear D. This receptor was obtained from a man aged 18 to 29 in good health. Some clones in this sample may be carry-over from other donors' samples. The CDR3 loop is CAISEGAFYNEQFF. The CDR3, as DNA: TGTGCCATCAGTGAAGGAGCCTTTTACAATGAGCAGTTCTTC.